This T cell receptor (beta chain) emerged from a study of shared clonotypes between healthy human individuals. The study, taken as a whole, reports: The study found lower generation probabilities in non-shared clonotypes than in those shared by all four donors.

The table came from immunoSEQ multiplex PCR; TCRdb's copy has only in-frame clones and leaves some out. The sample holds approximately 500,000 clones, around 96% seen once. Germline assignment: CDR1 SGHRS and CDR2 YFSETQ. Trimming left V 4 bases short and J 3 bases short, with 18 bases between. The CDR3 runs 16 residues. Remarks on this clone: As yet, its antigen is unknown.

Sequencing used naive CD4+ T cells sorted from blood. Subset of the sample: CD45RA+ positively selected. This chain joins TRBV5-1 and TRBJ2-3; D remains unclear. The TCR was taken from a woman between 25 and 40 years old in good health. DNA of the CDR3: TGCGCCAGCAGCCCAGCCTCTAGGGAATGGACAGATACGCAGTATTTT. Translating gives CASSPASREWTDTQYF.